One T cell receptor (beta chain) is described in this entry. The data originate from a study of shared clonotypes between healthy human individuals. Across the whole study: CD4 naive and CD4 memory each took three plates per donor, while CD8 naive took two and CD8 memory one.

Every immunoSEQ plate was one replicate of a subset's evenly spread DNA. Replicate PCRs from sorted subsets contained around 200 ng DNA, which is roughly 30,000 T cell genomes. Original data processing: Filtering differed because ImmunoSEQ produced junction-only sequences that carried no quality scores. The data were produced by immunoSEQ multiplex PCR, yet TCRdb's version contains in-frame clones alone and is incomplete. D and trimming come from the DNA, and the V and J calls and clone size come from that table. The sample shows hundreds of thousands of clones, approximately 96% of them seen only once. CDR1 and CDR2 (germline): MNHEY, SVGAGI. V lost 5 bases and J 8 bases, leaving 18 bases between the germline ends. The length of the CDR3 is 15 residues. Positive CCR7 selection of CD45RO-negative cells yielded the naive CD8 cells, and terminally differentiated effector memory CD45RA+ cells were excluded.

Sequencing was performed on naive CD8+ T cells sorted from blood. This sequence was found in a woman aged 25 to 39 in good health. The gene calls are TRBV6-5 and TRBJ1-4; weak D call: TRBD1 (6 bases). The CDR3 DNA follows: TGTGCCAGCAGTGCGGACTGGGGGGCTGACGAAAAACTGTTTTTT. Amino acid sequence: CASSADWGADEKLFF.